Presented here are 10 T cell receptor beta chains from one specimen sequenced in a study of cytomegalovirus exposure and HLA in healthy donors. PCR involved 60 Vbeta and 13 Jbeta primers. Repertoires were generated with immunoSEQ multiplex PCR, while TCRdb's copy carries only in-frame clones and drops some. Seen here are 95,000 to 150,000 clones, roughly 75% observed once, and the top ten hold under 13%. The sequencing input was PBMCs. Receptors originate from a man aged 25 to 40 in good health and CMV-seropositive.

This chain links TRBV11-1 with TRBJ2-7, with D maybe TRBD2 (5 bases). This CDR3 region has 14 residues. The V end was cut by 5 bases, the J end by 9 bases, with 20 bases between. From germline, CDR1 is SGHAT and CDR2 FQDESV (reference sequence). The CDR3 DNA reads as TGTGCCAGCAGCCCCGGCGGGTCAATCCTACGGCAGTACTTC. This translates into CASSPGGSILRQYF.

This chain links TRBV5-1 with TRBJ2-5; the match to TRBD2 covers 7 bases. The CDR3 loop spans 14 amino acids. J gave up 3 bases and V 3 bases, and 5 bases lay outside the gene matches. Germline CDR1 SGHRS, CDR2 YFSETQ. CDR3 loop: CASSSLSGEETQYF. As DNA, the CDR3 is TGCGCCAGCAGCTCTCTGAGCGGGGAAGAGACCCAGTACTTC.

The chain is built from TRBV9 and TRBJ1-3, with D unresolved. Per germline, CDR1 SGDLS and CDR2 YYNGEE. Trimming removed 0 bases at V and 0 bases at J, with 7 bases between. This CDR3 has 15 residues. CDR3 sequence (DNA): TGTGCCAGCAGCGTAGACAGCGGCTCTGGAAACACCATATATTTT. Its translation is CASSVDSGSGNTIYF.

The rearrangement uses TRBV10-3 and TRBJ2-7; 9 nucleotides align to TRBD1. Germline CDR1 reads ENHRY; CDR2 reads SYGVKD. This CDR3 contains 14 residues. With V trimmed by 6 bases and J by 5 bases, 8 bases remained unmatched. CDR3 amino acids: CAIRPSDRGHEQYF. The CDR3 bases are TGTGCCATCAGACCCTCGGACAGGGGTCACGAGCAGTACTTC.

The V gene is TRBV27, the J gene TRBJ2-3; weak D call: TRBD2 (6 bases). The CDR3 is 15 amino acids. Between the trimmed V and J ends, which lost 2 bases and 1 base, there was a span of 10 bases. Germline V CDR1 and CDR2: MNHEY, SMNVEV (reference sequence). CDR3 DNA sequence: TGTGCCAGCAGTTTAGCCGGAGGGGGCACAGATACGCAGTATTTT. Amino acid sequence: CASSLAGGGTDTQYF.

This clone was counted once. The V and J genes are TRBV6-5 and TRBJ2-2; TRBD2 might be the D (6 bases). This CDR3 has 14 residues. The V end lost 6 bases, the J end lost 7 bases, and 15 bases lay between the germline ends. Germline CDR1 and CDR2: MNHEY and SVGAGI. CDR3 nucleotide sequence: TGTGCCAGCAGGGGGGGTTGGGTTCGCGGGGAGCTGTTTTTT. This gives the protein CASRGGWVRGELFF.

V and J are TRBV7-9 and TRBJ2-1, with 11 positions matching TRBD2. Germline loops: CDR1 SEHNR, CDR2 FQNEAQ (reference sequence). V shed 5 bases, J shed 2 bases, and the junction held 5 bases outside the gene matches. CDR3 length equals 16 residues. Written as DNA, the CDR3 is TGTGCCAGCAGCATACTAGCGGGAGCGGCCTACAATGAGCAGTTCTTC. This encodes CASSILAGAAYNEQFF.

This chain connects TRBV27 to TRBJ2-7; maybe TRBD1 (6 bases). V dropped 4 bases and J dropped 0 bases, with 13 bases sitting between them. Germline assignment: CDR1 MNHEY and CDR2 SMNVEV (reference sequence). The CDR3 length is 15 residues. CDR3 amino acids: CASSSVTGRSYEQYF. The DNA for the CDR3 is TGTGCCAGCAGTTCGGTGACAGGCCGCTCCTACGAGCAGTACTTC.

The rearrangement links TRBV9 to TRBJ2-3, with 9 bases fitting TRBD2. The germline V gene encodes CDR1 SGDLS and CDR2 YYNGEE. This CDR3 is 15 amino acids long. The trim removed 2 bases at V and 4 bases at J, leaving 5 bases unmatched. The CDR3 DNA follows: TGTGCCAGCAGCGTCTCGGGGACTAGCTCAGATACGCAGTATTTT. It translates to CASSVSGTSSDTQYF. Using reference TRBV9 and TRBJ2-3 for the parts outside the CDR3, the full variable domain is DSGVTQTPKHLITATGQRVTLRCSPRSGDLSVYWYQQSLDQGLQFLIQYYNGEERAKGNILERFSAQQFPDLHSELNLSSLELGDSALYFCASSVSGTSSDTQYFGPGTRLTVL.

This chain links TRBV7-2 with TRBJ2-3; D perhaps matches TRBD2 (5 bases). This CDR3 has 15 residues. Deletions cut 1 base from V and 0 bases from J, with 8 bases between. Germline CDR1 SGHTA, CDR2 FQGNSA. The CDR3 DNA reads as TGTGCCAGCAGCTTAGTAAGCGGCAGCACAGATACGCAGTATTTT. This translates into CASSLVSGSTDTQYF.